This section outlines one T cell receptor (beta chain) sequence together with its context. Its antigen is unknown. This entry is derived from a study of cytomegalovirus exposure and HLA in healthy donors. Study conclusions and caveats: Immune exposure information comprised only CMV serostatus.

Primers: 60 Vbeta forward and 13 Jbeta reverse. Clones were sequenced by immunoSEQ multiplex PCR, and TCRdb holds only the in-frame ones, with some missing. The table lists under 150,000 clones, about 72% of them singletons. CDR3 size: 13 residues. Germline V gene data show CDR1 as SNHLY and CDR2 as FYNNEI. V lost 7 bases to trimming and J lost 4 bases, with 10 bases between them. Sample: PBMCs. J is TRBJ2-2 and V is TRBV2, with D possibly being TRBD1 (6 bases). The TCR sequence derives from a man aged 40-55 years in good health and CMV-seronegative. The CDR3 coding sequence is TGTGCCAGCACTCAGGGGAGCACCGGGGAGCTGTTTTTT. Protein sequence: CASTQGSTGELFF.